The 25 T cell receptor beta chains below come from one sample, sequenced in a study of Graves' ophthalmopathy and Graves' hyperthyroidism. From RNA, the CDR3 regions of TCR beta chains were amplified and sequenced. HTBI primers were employed in first-round RT-PCR, then a second-round multiplex PCR followed. TCRdb used MiXCR to reprocess the multiplex PCR reads, holding one entry per CDR3 protein. The table has 600,000 to 700,000 distinct CDR3 sequences, more than 40% seen once. Sequenced material: peripheral blood. These receptors were taken from an adult man with Graves' ophthalmopathy.

The chain combines TRBV7-8 with TRBJ1-2; D unclear. The ends were cut back, 6 bases at V and 5 bases at J, with 19 bases in the middle. The CDR3 runs to 15 residues. CDR1 and CDR2 from the germline V gene are SGHVS and FQNEAQ. This CDR3 is CASSIGTGDFYGYTF. The CDR3 nucleotides read TGTGCCAGCAGTATAGGAACCGGGGATTTTTATGGCTACACCTTC. Based on the CDR3 plus reference TRBV7-8 and TRBJ1-2, the full variable domain is GAGVSQSPRYKVAKRGQDVALRCDPISGHVSLFWYQQALGQGPEFLTYFQNEAQLDKSGLPSDRFFAERPEGSVSTLKIQRTQQEDSAVYLCASSIGTGDFYGYTFGSGTRLTVV.

The chain recombines TRBV7-8 with TRBJ2-6, with 9 bases matching TRBD1. The CDR3 covers 16 residues. The germline gives CDR1 SGHVS, CDR2 FQNEAQ. With 5 bases clipped from V and 3 bases from J, the junction kept 5 bases outside the gene matches. The CDR3 here is CASSQTGGGGANVLTF. The CDR3 region has the DNA TGTGCCAGCAGCCAAACAGGGGGCGGTGGGGCCAACGTCCTGACTTTC.

A word on this clonotype: This may be a read error, as it is one base from a much larger clone. The rearrangement joins TRBV7-2 to TRBJ2-7; no clear D gene. The germline V gene has CDR1 SGHTA and CDR2 FQGNSA. Trimming left V 4 bases short and J 6 bases short, with 10 bases between. The CDR3 is made up of 12 amino acids. CDR3 nucleotide sequence: TGTGCCAGCAGCTCAACGGCCAGCGAGCAGTACGTC. Residues: CASSSTASEQYV.

This clonotype was picked up many times. V and J are TRBV10-3 and TRBJ2-5, with 9 bases matching TRBD1. The CDR3 consists of 13 residues. Germline CDR1 ENHRY, CDR2 SYGVKD. The J segment lost 4 bases and the V segment lost 6 bases, leaving 3 bases of the junction unmatched. DNA of the CDR3: TGTGCCATCAGGGGACAGGGTGGAGAGACCCAGTACTTC. Protein product: CAIRGQGGETQYF.

This clonotype was recorded at least ten times. The gene calls are TRBV25-1 and TRBJ2-7, with 7 nucleotides matching TRBD2. The ends lost 5 bases at V and 0 bases at J; junction bases unmatched: 13. The CDR3 loop spans 17 amino acids. Germline values: CDR1 MGHDK, CDR2 SYGVNS. CDR3 nucleotide sequence: TGTGCCAGCAGTCCGGACTCCCCTAGCGGTTTCTCCTACGAGCAGTACTTC. This sequence encodes CASSPDSPSGFSYEQYF.

This clonotype came up many times. The V call is TRBV20-1, the J call TRBJ1-2, with D hard to call. The CDR3 has 13 residues. CDR1 is DFQATT, CDR2 SNEGSKA, per germline (reference sequence). Trimming cost V 1 base and J 8 bases, with 14 bases left between them. The CDR3: CSARGTGKEGYTF. The CDR3 bases are TGCAGTGCTAGAGGAACGGGTAAAGAGGGCTACACCTTC.

This chain links TRBV20-1 with TRBJ1-1; TRBD1 matches at 10 bases. V lost 2 bases to trimming and J lost 0 bases; unmatched junction nucleotides: 18. CDR1 is DFQATT and CDR2 is SNEGSKA in the germline V gene (reference sequence). This CDR3 comprises 20 residues. The CDR3 is CSARNPPSGTGVSMNTEAFF. For the CDR3, the DNA is TGCAGTGCTAGAAATCCCCCGTCCGGGACAGGGGTTTCCATGAACACTGAAGCTTTCTTT.

This clonotype was counted at least ten times. The V call is TRBV4-1, the J call TRBJ2-7, with a possible D match to TRBD2 (5 bases). Germline values: CDR1 MGHRA, CDR2 YSYEKL. The CDR3 is 14 amino acids. The V gene lost 3 bases and the J gene lost 6 bases, with 15 bases spanning the gap. DNA for the CDR3: TGCGCCAGCAGCCACCCTAACCCGGGGAGCGAGCAGTACTTC. Its protein product is CASSHPNPGSEQYF.

This clonotype was picked up many times. The gene calls are TRBV5-1 and TRBJ2-5, with TRBD1 matching 7 bases. The germline CDR1 and CDR2 sequences are SGHRS and YFSETQ. After removal of 2 bases from V and 3 bases from J, the junction contained 10 bases not matched to a gene. The CDR3 has 16 residues. The DNA for the CDR3 is TGCGCCAGCAGCTTCGACCTAATCGGGACAGAAGAGACCCAGTACTTC. It encodes CASSFDLIGTEETQYF. The variable domain in full, with the rest retrieved from reference TRBV5-1 and TRBJ2-5, is KAGVTQTPRYLIKTRGQQVTLSCSPISGHRSVSWYQQTPGQGLQFLFEYFSETQRNKGNFPGRFSGRQFSNSRSEMNVSTLELGDSALYLCASSFDLIGTEETQYFGPGTRLLVL.

This clonotype has at least ten counts. The rearrangement links TRBV29-1 to TRBJ1-2; no reliable D call. CDR3 length: 12 amino acids. Germline CDR1 reads SQVTM; CDR2 reads ANQGSEA. V was pared by 3 bases and J by 4 bases, with 9 bases between. CDR3 DNA sequence: TGCAGCGTTGACCCGGGATTCTATGGCTACACCTTC. This translates into CSVDPGFYGYTF.

Of note for this clonotype: The junction does not match germline at one end; this may be a read error. The chain joins TRBV2 to TRBJ1-1; TRBD1 is a possible D gene (6 bases). Germline V gene lookup returns CDR1 SNHLY and CDR2 FYNNEI. This CDR3 region has 10 residues. The CDR3 sequence is CASSEWGLVF. DNA for the CDR3: TGTGCCAGCAGTGAATGGGGGCTTGTCTTT.

The rearrangement links TRBV10-3 to TRBJ1-5; the D gene is possibly TRBD1 (6 bases). The germline CDR1 and CDR2 sequences are ENHRY and SYGVKD. Trimming stripped 10 bases from V and 3 bases from J, with 22 bases between. The CDR3 covers 16 residues. CDR3 nucleotide sequence: TGTGCCAGCAGCATATTGTCTGGACAGTTCAATCAGCCCCAGCATTTT. Translating gives CASSILSGQFNQPQHF.

The J gene is TRBJ1-1, the V gene TRBV29-1, with a possible D match to TRBD1 (5 bases). The V end was cut by 5 bases, the J end by 0 bases, with 10 bases between. Germline CDR1 is SQVTM and CDR2 is ANQGSEA. The CDR3 is made up of 13 amino acids. The CDR3 reads CSVLGRLNTEAFF. The DNA for the CDR3 is TGCAGCGTTCTGGGACGGTTGAACACTGAAGCTTTCTTT.

This clonotype came up once. In DNA, the CDR3 is TGTGCCATCAGTCTCCTGGGGACAGAAAAAGCTTTCTTT. This encodes CAISLLGTEKAFF. The genes are TRBV10-3 and TRBJ1-1; 7 nucleotides match TRBD1. This CDR3 is 13 amino acids long. Germline CDR1 ENHRY, CDR2 SYGVKD. J lost 9 bases, V lost 5 bases, and 9 bases had no gene match.

With respect to this clonotype: An end of the junction differs from the germline gene, which may be a read error. This rearrangement joins TRBV10-3 to TRBJ1-6; a weak D match, TRBD1 (5 bases). Germline values: CDR1 ENHRY, CDR2 SYGVKD. CDR3 length: 13 residues. The DNA for the CDR3 is TGTGCCAGCAGTGACTGGGACGGCTCACCCCTCCACTTT. Amino acids: CASSDWDGSPLHF.

The DNA of the CDR3 is TGTGCCAGCAGCGGAGGGGCTAGCGGGAGCTATGGCTACACCTTC. Protein product: CASSGGASGSYGYTF. The rearrangement links TRBV7-2 to TRBJ1-2; TRBD1 is a possible D gene (5 bases). Germline V gene data show CDR1 as SGHTA and CDR2 as FQGNSA. CDR3 length: 15 residues. Trimming removed 5 bases from V and 4 bases from J, with 17 bases in between.

This clonotype was seen repeatedly, ten times or more. The chain uses TRBV6-1 and TRBJ1-5; unclear D gene. The CDR3 length is 14 residues. Per the germline V gene, CDR1 is MNHNS and CDR2 is SASEGT. V was trimmed by 3 bases and J by 7 bases, leaving 13 bases between them. CDR3 DNA: TGTGCCAGCAGTGATGTGGAGGCATTGCAGCCCCAGCATTTT. Its translation is CASSDVEALQPQHF.

This clonotype was observed many times. The rearrangement joins TRBV10-3 to TRBJ1-1, with unresolved D. With 5 bases removed from V and 7 bases from J, the gap between germline ends came to 11 bases. CDR1 is ENHRY, CDR2 SYGVKD, per germline. The CDR3 is 12 residues long. CDR3 sequence: CAISKEGGEAFF. CDR3 in DNA: TGTGCCATCAGTAAAGAGGGCGGTGAAGCTTTCTTT.

Comment on this clonotype: A read error may account for a junction end that differs from germline. V and J are TRBV5-1 and TRBJ1-5; the D gene is possibly TRBD1 (5 bases). The germline V gene has CDR1 SGHRS and CDR2 YFSETQ. This CDR3 contains 13 residues. DNA for the CDR3: TGCGCCGGCAGCCTAACTAGCGGGGGGGCCCAGCATTTT. Protein product: CAGSLTSGGAQHF.

The V and J genes are TRBV25-1 and TRBJ2-3; TRBD1 matches 7 bases. The CDR3 totals 15 residues. The J segment lost 2 bases and the V segment lost 5 bases, leaving 7 bases of the junction unmatched. Looked up from germline, CDR1 is MGHDK and CDR2 is SYGVNS. Here the CDR3 DNA reads TGTGCCAGCAGTTACCGGGACAGACTCACAGATACGCAGTATTTT. This translates into CASSYRDRLTDTQYF.

A remark on this clonotype: Being one base from a much bigger clone, this may be a read error. The genes are TRBV12-3 or TRBV12-4 and TRBJ2-5, with 8 bases fitting TRBD1. The CDR3 extends over 14 amino acids. As DNA, the CDR3 is TGTGCCAGCAATTTAGGACAGGGTTCCGAGACCCAGTACTTC. Translation gives CASNLGQGSETQYF.

This clonotype was recorded at least ten times. V and J are TRBV20-1 and TRBJ1-2, with a weak D call TRBD1 (6 bases). Trimming pared 0 bases from V and 6 bases from J, leaving 11 bases between. Germline V gene sequence: CDR1 DFQATT, CDR2 SNEGSKA (reference sequence). The CDR3 spans 13 residues. CDR3 nucleotides: TGCAGTGCTAGAGACAGGGGCGCGGATGGCTACACCTTC. This gives the protein CSARDRGADGYTF.

This clonotype was recorded many times. The rearrangement uses TRBV6-6 and TRBJ2-7; D possibly matches TRBD1 or TRBD2 (6 bases each). The V gene lost 5 bases and the J gene lost 0 bases, with 17 bases spanning the gap. CDR1 is MNHNY, CDR2 SVGAGI, per germline (reference sequence). The CDR3 spans 16 residues. The CDR3 region is CASSPRGTDYSYEQYF. The CDR3 region has the DNA TGTGCCAGCAGTCCAAGGGGGACGGACTACTCCTACGAGCAGTACTTC.

This clonotype was observed a few times. The rearrangement uses TRBV12-3 or TRBV12-4 and TRBJ2-2; 13 bases are a match to TRBD2. The CDR3 runs to 18 residues. Unmatched junction bases numbered 7, after V lost 5 bases and J lost 1 base. The CDR3 DNA reads as TGTGCCAGCAGTCCTTCCGGGACTAGCGGGGAGAACACCGGGGAGCTGTTTTTT. Protein: CASSPSGTSGENTGELFF.

This clonotype was counted ten times or more. J is TRBJ2-7 and V is TRBV12-3 or TRBV12-4; TRBD2 aligns across 10 bases. The CDR3 is made up of 15 amino acids. Trimming took 3 bases from V and 6 from J; bases not matched to a gene: 8. The CDR3 sequence is CASSLGLAGDREQYF. CDR3 nucleotide sequence: TGTGCCAGCAGTTTGGGTCTAGCGGGAGATCGCGAGCAGTACTTC.